Given below is one T cell receptor (beta chain) in context. The antigen is not known. 5'RACE template switching with UMIs generated TCR beta cDNA. Following a re-call of the 5' RACE reads, TCRdb has one entry per CDR3 protein and lacks DNA. The sample's table shows approximately 420,000 distinct CDR3 sequences. Germline loops: CDR1 SGHNT, CDR2 YENEEA. CDR3 length: 16 amino acids. This record belongs to a study of T cells expressing NK-cell markers. Whole-study findings and limits: Dominant NKG2C+ clonotypes were found to form about 1.0-7.5% of CD8+ T cells in several donors. The HCMV specificity of the expanded NKG2C+ T cell clones stayed unresolved.

The rearrangement uses TRBV11-3 and TRBJ2-7; TCRdb's D gene call, TRBD2, goes unchecked for lack of DNA. Sample: blood T cells: a sorted CD56 or NKG2C T cell subset, CD4+ or CD8+ T cells, or bulk PBMC T cells (not recorded which). The receptor was isolated from a woman aged 45 to 65 in good health. The CDR3 sequence: CASSSPGASGDYEQYF.